The 15 T cell receptor beta chains reported below all come from one sample, sequenced in a study of cytomegalovirus exposure and HLA in healthy donors. The primer mix had 60 Vbeta and 13 Jbeta primers. Clones were sequenced by immunoSEQ multiplex PCR, and TCRdb holds only the in-frame ones, with some missing. The profile shows roughly 190,000 clones, 87% of them singletons. The sequenced material came from PBMCs. These receptors all come from a boy aged 2 to 9 in good health and CMV-seronegative.

This chain joins TRBV10-2 and TRBJ2-1, with 10 positions matching TRBD2. Per germline, CDR1 WSHSY and CDR2 SAAADI. This CDR3 comprises 13 residues. CDR3 coding DNA: TGCGCAATGAAGCGGGGGGGCGATGGGGAGCAGTTCTTC. Its translation: CAMKRGGDGEQFF.

CDR3 sequence: CASSLGSMNQPQHF. The CDR3 bases are TGTGCCAGCAGCTTGGGCAGTATGAATCAGCCCCAGCATTTT. The chain uses TRBV7-9 and TRBJ1-5; no definite D call. The CDR3 sequence is 14 residues long. V dropped 3 bases and J dropped 4 bases, with 10 bases sitting between them. Per the germline V gene, CDR1 is SEHNR and CDR2 is FQNEAQ (reference sequence). Full variable domain (missing parts from reference TRBV7-9 and TRBJ1-5): DTGVSQNPRHKITKRGQNVTFRCDPISEHNRLYWYRQTLGQGPEFLTYFQNEAQLEKSRLLSDRFSAERPKGSFSTLEIQRTEQGDSAMYLCASSLGSMNQPQHFGDGTRLSIL.

The chain employs TRBV18 and TRBJ2-1; D possibly corresponds to TRBD2 (6 bases). The CDR3 runs to 18 residues. In germline, CDR1 is KGHSH, CDR2 LQKENI. Trimming removed 3 bases at V and 4 bases at J, with 22 bases between. CDR3 in amino acids: CASSPRGEATPKYNEQFF. In nucleotides, the CDR3 is TGTGCCAGCTCACCCCGAGGGGAGGCCACCCCGAAATACAATGAGCAGTTCTTC.

V is TRBV6-5 and J is TRBJ2-7, with D perhaps TRBD1 (6 bases). The germline V and J ends were trimmed by 8 bases and 3 bases, with 14 bases remaining between them. CDR3 length: 13 amino acids. Germline CDR1 and CDR2: MNHEY and SVGAGI. Here the CDR3 reads CASRDGQRYEQYF. The CDR3 nucleotides are TGTGCCAGCCGCGACGGACAGCGCTACGAGCAGTACTTC.

This clone was counted a single time. The V gene is TRBV7-3, the J gene TRBJ2-7; 11 positions agree with TRBD2. Germline V lookup: CDR1 SGHTA, CDR2 FQGTGA. V lost 0 bases and J lost 4; bases outside the gene matches: 8. The CDR3 loop spans 17 amino acids. CDR3 region: CASSLTGDSGGAYEQYF. The CDR3 DNA follows: TGTGCCAGCAGCTTAACGGGGGATAGCGGGGGGGCTTACGAGCAGTACTTC.

This chain links TRBV5-4 with TRBJ2-5, with 13 bases that match TRBD2. V shed 0 bases, J shed 11 bases, and the junction held 7 bases outside the gene matches. The CDR3 runs to 15 residues. CDR1 and CDR2 (germline): SGHNT, YYREEE (reference sequence). The CDR3: CASSLGGLAGVKQYF. The CDR3 nucleotides read TGTGCCAGCAGCTTGGGCGGACTAGCGGGAGTGAAGCAGTACTTC. Using reference TRBV5-4 and TRBJ2-5 for the parts outside the CDR3, the full variable domain is ETGVTQSPTHLIKTRGQQVTLRCSSQSGHNTVSWYQQALGQGPQFIFQYYREEENGRGNFPPRFSGLQFPNYSSELNVNALELDDSALYLCASSLGGLAGVKQYFGPGTRLLVL.

A single count supports this clone. The genes are TRBV6-1 and TRBJ2-1, with TRBD2 identical over 7 bases. The CDR3 covers 14 residues. V lost 7 bases to trimming and J lost 3 bases; unmatched junction nucleotides: 6. CDR1 is MNHNS and CDR2 is SASEGT in the germline V gene. This CDR3 reads CASMNGLVYNEQFF. Written as DNA, the CDR3 is TGTGCCAGCATGAATGGACTAGTCTACAATGAGCAGTTCTTC.

The chain is built from TRBV7-8 and TRBJ2-7; TRBD2 matches at 13 bases. The CDR3 contains 15 residues. V lost 4 bases, J lost 2 bases, and 2 bases stayed unmatched. Germline CDR1 reads SGHVS; CDR2 reads FQNEAQ. The CDR3 here is CASSSLAGGPYEQYF. In DNA form, the CDR3 reads TGTGCCAGCAGCTCACTAGCGGGAGGGCCCTACGAGCAGTACTTC.

The V call is TRBV6-1, the J call TRBJ2-7; 8 positions agree with TRBD1. The CDR3 covers 15 residues. Trimming removed 6 bases from V and 5 bases from J; junction bases left unmatched: 12. Germline CDR1 is MNHNS and CDR2 is SASEGT. The CDR3 loop is CASSSRTGGYDEQYF. CDR3 DNA sequence: TGTGCCAGCAGCAGTAGAACAGGGGGTTATGACGAGCAGTACTTC.

The rearrangement joins TRBV25-1 to TRBJ2-1; D is possibly TRBD1 (7 bases). CDR3 length: 14 amino acids. CDR1 and CDR2 from the germline V gene are MGHDK and SYGVNS. Trimming left V 5 bases short and J 12 bases short, with 20 bases between. The CDR3 spells CASSRPGDSGGQFF. CDR3 sequence (DNA): TGTGCCAGCAGTAGACCGGGAGACTCAGGGGGGCAGTTCTTC. The whole variable domain, remainder taken from reference TRBV25-1 and TRBJ2-1, is EADIYQTPRYLVIGTGKKITLECSQTMGHDKMYWYQQDPGMELHLIHYSYGVNSTEKGDLSSESTVSRIRTEHFPLTLESARPSHTSQYLCASSRPGDSGGQFFGPGTRLTVL.

This chain links TRBV5-1 with TRBJ2-7, with 7 nucleotides matching TRBD1. The length of the CDR3 is 14 residues. The V gene end was trimmed by 4 bases and the J gene end by 3 bases; junction bases not matched to a gene: 7. Germline CDR1 reads SGHRS; CDR2 reads YFSETQ. The CDR3 protein is CASSAGQEFYEQYF. The CDR3 coding sequence is TGCGCCAGCAGCGCAGGACAGGAATTCTACGAGCAGTACTTC.

V and J are TRBV12-5 and TRBJ2-7; TRBD1 aligns across 9 bases. Unmatched junction bases numbered 10, after V lost 1 base and J lost 3 bases. Germline CDR1 reads LGHNT; CDR2 reads FRNRAP. The CDR3 sequence is 17 residues long. Here the CDR3 DNA reads TGTGCTAGTGGTTTGGCCAGGGACGGGACAGGGTACTACGAGCAGTACTTC. Translated: CASGLARDGTGYYEQYF.

The J gene is TRBJ1-2, the V gene TRBV6-6; TRBD1 might be the D (6 bases). The CDR3 spans 12 residues. Germline V lookup: CDR1 MNHNY, CDR2 SVGAGI (reference sequence). The V end lost 1 base, the J end lost 6 bases, and 6 bases lay between the germline ends. The CDR3 loop reads CASSYWTDGYTF. In DNA, the CDR3 is TGTGCCAGCAGTTACTGGACAGATGGCTACACCTTC.

CDR3 in DNA: TGTGCCAGCAGCCGGGCGACAGGGGGCGGAACTGAAGCTTTCTTT. It is translated as CASSRATGGGTEAFF. V usage is TRBV7-9 and J usage is TRBJ1-1, with 10 bases matching TRBD1. Losses at the gene ends were 5 bases for V and 5 bases for J; bases not matched to a gene: 8. Looked up from germline, CDR1 is SEHNR and CDR2 is FQNEAQ (reference sequence). The CDR3 has 15 residues.

This sequence joins TRBV27 and TRBJ1-6, with 8 bases aligning to TRBD1. Germline loops: CDR1 MNHEY, CDR2 SMNVEV (reference sequence). CDR3 size: 15 residues. With V trimmed by 4 bases and J by 9 bases, 8 bases remained unmatched. CDR3 sequence: CASSSGDRSTSPLHF. The CDR3 nucleotides read TGTGCCAGCAGTTCGGGGGACAGGAGTACTTCACCCCTCCACTTT.